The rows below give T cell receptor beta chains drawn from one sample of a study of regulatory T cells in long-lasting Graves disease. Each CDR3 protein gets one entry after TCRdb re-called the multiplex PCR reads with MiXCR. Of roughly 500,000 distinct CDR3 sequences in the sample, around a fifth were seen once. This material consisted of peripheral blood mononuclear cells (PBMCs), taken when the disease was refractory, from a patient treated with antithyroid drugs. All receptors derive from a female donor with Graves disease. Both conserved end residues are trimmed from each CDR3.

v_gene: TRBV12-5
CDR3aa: ASGLVVVRGPSYEQY

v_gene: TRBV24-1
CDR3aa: AASGTGNYEQY

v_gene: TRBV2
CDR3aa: ASRREQGRRGYEQY

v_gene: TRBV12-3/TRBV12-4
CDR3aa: ASSPTGGWDQPQH

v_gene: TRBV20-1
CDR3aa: SARSTSGGSETQY

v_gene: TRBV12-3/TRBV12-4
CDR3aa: ASSIGPGYEQY

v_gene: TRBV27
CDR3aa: ASSIIQGADEQY

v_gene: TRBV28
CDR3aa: ATNQGGSTDTQY

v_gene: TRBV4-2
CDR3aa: ASSQDRTDYGYT

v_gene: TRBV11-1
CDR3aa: ASSFQTGDNTGELF

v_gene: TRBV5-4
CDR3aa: ASGAGGRSYEQY

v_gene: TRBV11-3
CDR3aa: ASSPMGDYGYT

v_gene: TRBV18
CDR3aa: ASSFTVGLNSPLH

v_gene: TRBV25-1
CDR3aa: ASSDQTGWRLEQY

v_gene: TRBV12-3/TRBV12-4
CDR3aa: ASSLLSAGANVLT

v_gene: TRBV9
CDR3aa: ASSVRRSGELF

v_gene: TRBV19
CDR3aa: ASSIERGQGGNQPQH

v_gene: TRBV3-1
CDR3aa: ASSQDSGRVGYT

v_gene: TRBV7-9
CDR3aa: ASSLPGNTGKLF

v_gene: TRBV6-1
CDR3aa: ASRDTPGRKNTEAF

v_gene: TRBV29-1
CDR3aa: SVVLDSRFTEAF

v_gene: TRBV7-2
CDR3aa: ASSLASGRNYGYT

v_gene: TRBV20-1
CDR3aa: SAEQGTNEKLF

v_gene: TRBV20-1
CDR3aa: SASGTLLAKNIQY

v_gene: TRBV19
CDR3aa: ASKGAWTRGTEAF

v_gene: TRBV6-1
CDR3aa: ASKASAGELF

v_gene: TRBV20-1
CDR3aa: SASLTSGGTGELF

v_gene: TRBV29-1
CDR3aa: SVGGRENYGYT

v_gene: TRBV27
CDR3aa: ASSSRLNTYEQY

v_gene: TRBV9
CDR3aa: ASSVDLAGPGELF

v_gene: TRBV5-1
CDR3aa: ASSLGVAAYEQY

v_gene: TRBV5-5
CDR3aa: ASSLEHRGIIETQY

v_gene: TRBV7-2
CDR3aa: ASSKGGQGFGNTIY

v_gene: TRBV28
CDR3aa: ASSPRNSYNEQF

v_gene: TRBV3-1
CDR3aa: ASSQDSGRAEAF

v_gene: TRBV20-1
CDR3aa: SARDRLAVLQETQY

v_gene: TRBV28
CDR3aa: ASNSRWLGDTDTQY

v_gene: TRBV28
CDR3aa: ASSLGISGSSYEQY

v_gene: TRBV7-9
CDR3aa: ASSLPGYHEQY

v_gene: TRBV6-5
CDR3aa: ASRYRGWMDTEAF

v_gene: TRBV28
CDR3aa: ASSLWRGRSVHQPQH

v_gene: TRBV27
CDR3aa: ASSLSGRGIHQPQH

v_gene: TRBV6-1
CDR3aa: ASCPLVGSYNSPLH

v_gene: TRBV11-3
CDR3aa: ASSSREGSYSYT

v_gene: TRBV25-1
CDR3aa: ASTGQGDYEQY

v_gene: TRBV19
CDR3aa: ASGTEGPEAF

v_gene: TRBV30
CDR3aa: AWSVPAAYEQY

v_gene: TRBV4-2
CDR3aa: ASSQGLLQNTGELF

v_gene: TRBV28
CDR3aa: ASSSPGGNYGYT

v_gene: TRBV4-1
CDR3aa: ASSLTLVGSYGYT

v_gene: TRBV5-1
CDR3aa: ASSSRDSGETEAF

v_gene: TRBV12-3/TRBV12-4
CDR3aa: ASGPRRNQETQY

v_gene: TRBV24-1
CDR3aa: ATSDLRARDKNTGELF

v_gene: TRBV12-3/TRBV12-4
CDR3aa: ASSLTAGSGQPQH

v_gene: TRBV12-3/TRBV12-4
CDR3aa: ASSHGTGISPLH